The 7 T cell receptor beta chains below come from one sample, sequenced in a study of spatial heterogeneity in lung cancer (dated by TCRdb to between 2018 and 2021). Read against the paper, the sample's time point label means: sample taken at primary tumor resection. Without any cell sorting, TCR sequencing was performed on whole RNA extracted either from tumor and nontumor lung tissue or from cryopreserved PBMC samples. Receptor libraries were prepared by 5' RACE. Instrument used: NextSeq 500. The public reads were quality trimmed at Q25 with fastp and then assembled into clones with MiXCR by TCRdb, keeping productive beta chains. Every CDR3 protein is listed once, alongside the most common genes and DNA of its rows. The sample table shows 20,000 to 25,000 distinct CDR3 sequences, and about 4.7% are seen once. 6.5% to 8.5% of the sample goes to the ten largest clones. The sequences come from PBMCs, collected at surgery. The receptors were sampled from a male donor with early-stage non-small cell lung cancer.

This clonotype was seen repeatedly, ten times or more. The chain joins TRBV7-8 to TRBJ2-1, with TRBD2 matching over 15 bases. The CDR3 runs to 17 residues. Germline CDR1 SGHVS, CDR2 FQNEAQ. V trimming: 1 base; J trimming: 7 bases; junction bases outside the gene matches: 5. In nucleotides, the CDR3 is TGTGCCAGCAGCTTAGTGGGGACTAGCGGGGGGAGGAATGAGCAGTTCTTC. It is translated as CASSLVGTSGGRNEQFF.

Many counts were recorded for this clonotype. The chain couples TRBV7-2 to TRBJ2-2, with D perhaps matching TRBD1 (6 bases). CDR1 is SGHTA and CDR2 is FQGNSA in the germline V gene. V was cut by 4 bases and J by 1 base, with 7 bases left in between. The CDR3 runs to 14 residues. For the CDR3, the DNA is TGTGCCAGCAGCTCGGGACAGAACACCGGGGAGCTGTTTTTT. It is translated as CASSSGQNTGELFF.

This clonotype has ten or more counts. The CDR3 nucleotides read TGTGCCAGCAGCTTAACCAGGGACACTGAAGCTTTCTTT. Amino acid sequence: CASSLTRDTEAFF. The V call is TRBV7-3, the J call TRBJ1-1; TRBD1 is a possible D gene (5 bases). V lost 0 bases and J 3 bases, leaving 5 bases between the germline ends. Per the germline V gene, CDR1 is SGHTA and CDR2 is FQGTGA. This CDR3 comprises 13 residues.

In this sample, this clonotype turned up many times. CDR3 in DNA: TGTGCCTGGAGTGTTGTGGCGGGAGGACCCCAAGAGACCCAGTACTTC. Translation: CAWSVVAGGPQETQYF. The gene calls are TRBV30 and TRBJ2-5; 8 nucleotides align to TRBD2. V shed 0 bases and J 1 base; nucleotides not matched to a gene: 7. Germline V gene lookup returns CDR1 GTSNPN and CDR2 SVGIG (reference sequence). The CDR3 length is 16 residues.

V and J are TRBV7-2 and TRBJ2-7; 8 positions match TRBD2. J was trimmed by 7 bases and V by 2 bases; bases with no gene match: 7. The CDR3 is 14 residues long. Germline V lookup: CDR1 SGHTA, CDR2 FQGNSA. The CDR3 DNA reads TGTGCCAGCAGCTTAACGGGAGGGCCTAGGGAGCAGTACTTC. Its protein product is CASSLTGGPREQYF.

This clonotype was observed a handful of times. This rearrangement joins TRBV20-1 to TRBJ2-5, with 15 bases lining up with TRBD2. The CDR3 has 17 residues. Unmatched junction bases numbered 2, after V lost 0 bases and J lost 0 bases. Germline V gene data show CDR1 as DFQATT and CDR2 as SNEGSKA (reference sequence). CDR3 nucleotide sequence: TGCAGTGCTAGAGATCGGACTAGCGGGGGGGACCAAGAGACCCAGTACTTC. The encoded protein is CSARDRTSGGDQETQYF.

There are many counts of this clonotype. V gene TRBV12-3 or TRBV12-4 combines with J gene TRBJ2-2; the match to TRBD1 covers 9 bases. The CDR3 loop spans 14 amino acids. J gave up 2 bases and V 10 bases, and 5 bases lay outside the gene matches. Here the CDR3 DNA reads TGTGCCACTAAGGGACAGGGAAACACCGGGGAGCTGTTTTTT. This encodes CATKGQGNTGELFF.